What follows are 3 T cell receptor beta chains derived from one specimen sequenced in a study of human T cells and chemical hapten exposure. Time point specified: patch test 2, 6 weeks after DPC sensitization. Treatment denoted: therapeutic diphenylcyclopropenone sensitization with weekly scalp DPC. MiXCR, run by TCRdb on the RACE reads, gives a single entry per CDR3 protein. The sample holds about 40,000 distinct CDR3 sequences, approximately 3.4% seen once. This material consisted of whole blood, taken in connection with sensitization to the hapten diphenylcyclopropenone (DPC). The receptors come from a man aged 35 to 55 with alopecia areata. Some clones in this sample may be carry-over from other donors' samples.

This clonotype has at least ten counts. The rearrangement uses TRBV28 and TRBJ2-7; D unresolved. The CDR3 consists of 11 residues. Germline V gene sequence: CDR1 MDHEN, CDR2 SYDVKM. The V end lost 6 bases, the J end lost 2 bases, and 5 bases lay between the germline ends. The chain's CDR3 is CASSETYEQYF. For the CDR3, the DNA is TGTGCCAGCAGCGAAACCTACGAGCAGTACTTC. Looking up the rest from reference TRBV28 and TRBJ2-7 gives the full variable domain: DVKVTQSSRYLVKRTGEKVFLECVQDMDHENMFWYRQDPGLGLRLIYFSYDVKMKEKGDIPEGYSVSREKKERFSLILESASTNQTSMYLCASSETYEQYFGPGTRLTVT.

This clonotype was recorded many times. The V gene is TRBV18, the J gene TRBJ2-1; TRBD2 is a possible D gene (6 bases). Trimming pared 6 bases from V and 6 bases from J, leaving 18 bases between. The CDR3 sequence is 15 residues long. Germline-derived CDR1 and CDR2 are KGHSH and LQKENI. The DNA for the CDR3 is TGTGCCAGCTCGCTTCTAGCGACACAACCCAATGAGCAGTTCTTC. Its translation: CASSLLATQPNEQFF.

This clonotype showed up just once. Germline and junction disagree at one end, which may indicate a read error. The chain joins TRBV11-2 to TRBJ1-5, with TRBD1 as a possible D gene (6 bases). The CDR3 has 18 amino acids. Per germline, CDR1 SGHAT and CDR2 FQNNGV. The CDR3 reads CASRLNPRQERSNQTQHF. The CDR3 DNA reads TGTGCCAGCAGATTAAATCCAAGACAGGAGAGAAGCAATCAGACCCAGCATTTT.